Presented here are 9 T cell receptor beta chains from one specimen sequenced in a study of T-cell reconstitution after alpha-beta-depleted transplantation in children. Library preparation (for TCRbeta) was performed with unique molecular identifiers. TCRdb re-analysed the PCR reads in MiXCR, keeping a single row per CDR3 protein. The data contain about 6,100 distinct CDR3 sequences, about a sixth of them singletons. The sequencing used PBMCs, mostly from graft donor cells, collected 60 days after TCRalphabeta/CD19-depleted stem cell transplant. These receptors all come from a male patient between 5 and 17 years old who had a stem cell transplant for acute myeloid leukemia, so the T cells may come from the graft donor.

J is TRBJ1-5 and V is TRBV5-1, with D possibly matching TRBD1 (6 bases). The V gene lost 1 base and the J gene lost 0 bases, with 8 bases spanning the gap. The CDR3 totals 15 residues. Germline V lookup: CDR1 SGHRS, CDR2 YFSETQ. The CDR3 loop reads CASSLTGNSNQPQHF. CDR3 DNA sequence: TGCGCCAGCAGCTTGACAGGGAATAGCAATCAGCCCCAGCATTTT.

V gene TRBV20-1 combines with J gene TRBJ2-5, with TRBD2 identical over 7 bases. The CDR3 loop spans 13 amino acids. The germline gives CDR1 DFQATT, CDR2 SNEGSKA (reference sequence). V lost 6 bases to trimming and J lost 5 bases; unmatched junction nucleotides: 9. CDR3: CSAYSSGGETQYF. The CDR3 DNA reads TGCAGTGCCTATTCTTCGGGAGGTGAGACCCAGTACTTC.

This clonotype was counted only a few times. The V gene is TRBV14, the J gene TRBJ1-6; D unclear. CDR1 is SGHDN and CDR2 is FVKESK in the germline V gene. V lost 2 bases and J 6 bases, leaving 2 bases between the germline ends. The CDR3 contains 12 residues. CDR3 coding DNA: TGTGCCAGCAGCCAACTTAATTCACCCCTCCACTTT. The encoded protein is CASSQLNSPLHF.

The rearrangement joins TRBV20-1 to TRBJ2-2, with 10 nucleotides matching TRBD2. The length of the CDR3 is 15 residues. Germline V CDR1 and CDR2: DFQATT, SNEGSKA (reference sequence). Trimming cost V 3 bases and J 7 bases; bases outside gene matches: 8. The CDR3 here is CSASEASGSGGELFF. The DNA for the CDR3 is TGCAGTGCTAGTGAGGCTAGCGGGAGCGGCGGGGAGCTGTTTTTT.

The genes are TRBV27 and TRBJ2-2; 8 bases fit TRBD1. The germline V gene encodes CDR1 MNHEY and CDR2 SMNVEV (reference sequence). This CDR3 region has 14 residues. V dropped 4 bases and J dropped 6; count of bases not matched to a gene: 4. The CDR3 sequence is CASSSQQGAGELFF. CDR3 nucleotides: TGTGCCAGCAGTTCCCAACAGGGGGCCGGGGAGCTGTTTTTT.

The chain has TRBV7-9 and TRBJ2-7; D uncertain. The germline V gene has CDR1 SEHNR and CDR2 FQNEAQ (reference sequence). There are 16 residues in the CDR3. Trimming took off 1 base at V and 2 bases at J, with 15 bases between the two ends. The CDR3 protein is CASSLVSPTQAYEQYF. The CDR3 DNA is TGTGCCAGCAGCTTAGTCAGCCCGACCCAGGCCTACGAGCAGTACTTC.

This clonotype has more than one count but fewer than ten. V is TRBV7-9 and J is TRBJ2-6, with D perhaps assigned TRBD1 or TRBD2 (6 bases each). This CDR3 region has 17 residues. Germline CDR1 and CDR2: SEHNR and FQNEAQ (reference sequence). Trimming left V 6 bases short and J 2 bases short, with 17 bases between. Here the CDR3 reads CASSTSRGVPGANVLTF. As DNA, the CDR3 is TGTGCCAGCAGTACCTCGAGGGGGGTCCCTGGGGCCAACGTCCTGACTTTC. Complete variable domain (other parts from reference TRBV7-9 and TRBJ2-6): DTGVSQNPRHKITKRGQNVTFRCDPISEHNRLYWYRQTLGQGPEFLTYFQNEAQLEKSRLLSDRFSAERPKGSFSTLEIQRTEQGDSAMYLCASSTSRGVPGANVLTFGAGSRLTVL.

V is TRBV5-1 and J is TRBJ2-7, with a weak D call TRBD1 (6 bases). The V gene's germline CDR1 is SGHRS and CDR2 YFSETQ. Trimming pared 0 bases from V and 4 bases from J, leaving 17 bases between. This CDR3 spans 16 amino acids. DNA for the CDR3: TGCGCCAGCAGCTTGGCACTGGCCAGGGGCGGGTACGAGCAGTACTTC. This translates into CASSLALARGGYEQYF.

Relative to its sample, this clonotype is medium-sized. This chain joins TRBV20-1 and TRBJ2-7; D is perhaps TRBD2 (6 bases). CDR3 length: 12 residues. CDR1 and CDR2 from the germline V gene are DFQATT and SNEGSKA (reference sequence). The CDR3 protein is CSSLIGSFEQYF. The CDR3 DNA is TGCAGCTCCTTGATCGGGAGTTTCGAGCAGTACTTC.